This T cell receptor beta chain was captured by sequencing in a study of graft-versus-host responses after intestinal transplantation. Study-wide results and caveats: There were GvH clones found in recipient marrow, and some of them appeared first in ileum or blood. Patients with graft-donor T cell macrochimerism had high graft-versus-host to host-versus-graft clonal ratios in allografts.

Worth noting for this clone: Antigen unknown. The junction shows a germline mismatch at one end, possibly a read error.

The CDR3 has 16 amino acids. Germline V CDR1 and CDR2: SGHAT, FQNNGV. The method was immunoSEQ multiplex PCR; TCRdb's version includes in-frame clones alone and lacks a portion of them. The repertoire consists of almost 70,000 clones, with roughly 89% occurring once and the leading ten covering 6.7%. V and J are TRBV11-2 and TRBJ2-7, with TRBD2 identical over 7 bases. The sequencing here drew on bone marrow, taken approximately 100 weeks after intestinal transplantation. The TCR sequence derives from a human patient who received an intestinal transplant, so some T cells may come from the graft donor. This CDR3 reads CASSLLGRDYSYKQYF. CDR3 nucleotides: TGTGCCAGCAGCTTACTAGGCCGGGACTACTCCTACAAGCAGTACTTC.